A selection of T cell receptor beta chains follows, all from one sample in a study of shared clonotypes between healthy human individuals. TCRdb keeps only in-frame clones here, not all; method: immunoSEQ multiplex PCR. Among some 800,000 clones listed, 90% to 95% were seen once. The sequenced material came from naive CD8+ T cells sorted from blood. The receptors derive from a man aged 25-45 years in good health. CDR3s include the opening cysteine and the closing phenylalanine or tryptophan. Fields, in order: V gene, clone size, CDR3 protein. Clone sizes are given selectively: once, few, many, or a class where the clone is expanded.

V: TRBV4-1; size: -; CDR3: CASSQVARGLADYNEQFF
V: TRBV4-1; size: -; CDR3: CASSQVGTPGDEQYF
V: TRBV7-9; size: -; CDR3: CASRSGFGAPTTGELFF
V: TRBV21-1; size: -; CDR3: CASSKVGGRVVETQYF
V: TRBV7-9; size: -; CDR3: CASSFDSRLSEQYF
V: TRBV6-1; size: -; CDR3: CASSERAAGSYNEQFF
V: TRBV4-1; size: once; CDR3: CASSQVASGRYEQYF
V: TRBV2; size: -; CDR3: CASSRLLPGGNEQFF
V: TRBV5-1; size: -; CDR3: CASSLRDRGSYEQYF
V: TRBV9; size: once; CDR3: CASSVGGLGTEAFF
V: TRBV25-1; size: -; CDR3: CASAPGEETQYF
V: TRBV7-9; size: few; CDR3: CASSLDYRGYTF
V: TRBV30; size: -; CDR3: CAWSLGLAGERETQYF
V: TRBV29-1; size: -; CDR3: CSVARGREQYF
V: TRBV19; size: -; CDR3: CASSRIAGGGNEQFF
V: TRBV27; size: many; CDR3: CASTPGWGNQPQHF
V: TRBV4-3; size: once; CDR3: CASSQVPEQVAANVLTF
V: TRBV9; size: -; CDR3: CASSVRAGLAGDVEQFF
V: TRBV7-6; size: once; CDR3: CASSLVFLGEQYF
V: TRBV27; size: -; CDR3: CASSLWAPGETSLNEQYF
V: TRBV7-9; size: -; CDR3: CASSLDLGGLSYNEQFF
V: TRBV4-2; size: -; CDR3: CASSQGASEGGTDTQYF
V: TRBV27; size: once; CDR3: CASSLRGAGSEQYF
V: TRBV29-1; size: -; CDR3: CSVDELIAGANVLTF
V: TRBV14; size: -; CDR3: CASSQDWVNDEQFF
V: TRBV19; size: -; CDR3: CASSIVAGEQFF
V: TRBV21-1; size: -; CDR3: CASSNRSSGNTIYF
V: TRBV9; size: -; CDR3: CASSVAGAVTEQFF
V: TRBV5-1; size: -; CDR3: CASSLEGGASYEQYF
V: TRBV5-5; size: few; CDR3: CASSSGQGMDEQFF
V: TRBV5-1; size: -; CDR3: CASRLEPGTGWNEQFF
V: TRBV11-2; size: -; CDR3: CASSAGRNTGELFF
V: TRBV29-1; size: -; CDR3: CSVEGLQGAAGGYTF
V: TRBV14; size: -; CDR3: CASSLERPYEQYF
V: TRBV27; size: -; CDR3: CASSSVRGAGELFF
V: TRBV4-1; size: -; CDR3: CASSPTSGTTDTQYF
V: TRBV7-3; size: -; CDR3: CASSALSGRTYNEQFF
V: TRBV11-2; size: -; CDR3: CASSLVTASTDTQYF
V: TRBV10-2; size: -; CDR3: CASSLGGDEQYF
V: TRBV19; size: many; CDR3: CASSIGHSNQPQHF